This TCR beta chain derives from a study of blood T cells in healthy people across ages (dated by TCRdb to 2015 to 2017). With respect to the entire study: In model experiments, roughly one uniquely barcoded TCR beta cDNA molecule per two T cells was captured by template switching. Age-related changes in TCR beta repertoire diversity were measured in the study by deep sequencing normalized with unique cDNA molecular identifiers. The donors were split into four age groups: young (average around 17 years), middle-aged (over 35), aged (approximately 60) and long-lived (more than 80). Donors of different ages were randomly distributed across sequencing lanes to avoid experimental bias. Two additional independent replicas of 1 million unique cDNA reads from the same blood draw were analyzed for two donors (one aged 18 to 30 and one aged 80 or older). The study at large found these results: Compared with the aged group, the long-lived group had more naive CD4+ T cells, fewer expanded clones and increased TCR diversity, suggesting age selection. The percentage of naive T cells measured by flow cytometry correlated strongly with observed TCR beta diversity. Because profiling used bulk unsorted PBMCs, naive and antigen-experienced compartments could not be compared conclusively. Estimates of total diversity from one million sequenced T cells were regarded as lower bounds and underestimates. Because the CMV infection status of the donors was unknown, age-related changes in expanded clonotypes may potentially have been confounded. Observed TCR beta diversity per million T cells fell roughly linearly with age, and a significant reduction was already apparent by age around 40.

Spanning cysteine to phenylalanine, the CDR3 consists of 12 amino acids. Here the CDR3 DNA is all that survives: 36 bases in frame from base 1. CDR1 and CDR2 are drawn from the germline V gene (reference sequence): LGHDT, YNNKEL. V lost 4 bases and J lost 14 bases; the stretch between them is 12 bases long. About this clonotype: The antigen it binds to is not known. Base qualities were left out, and no much larger clone turns up one base away.

Systemically healthy Caucasian individuals from Russia, some 40 in total and aged about 6 to 95 years, were included as donors. Roughly 10 milliliters of peripheral blood were collected from each donor into EDTA-treated Vacutainer tubes. Ficoll-Paque density-gradient centrifugation was used to isolate PBMCs, with at least 7 million per sample. Total RNA was extracted from PBMCs with Trizol reagent, with at least 6 micrograms obtained per sample. For every donor, flow cytometry on a PBMC aliquot measured the percentage of naive CD45RAhigh/CD27high T cells. The receptor library was made with 5' RACE. TCRdb names Illumina HiSeq 2500 as the instrument used. A second roughly 7 to 12 cycle PCR used a sample-barcoded 5' primer and a J-beta primer mix. A unique molecular identifier was introduced onto each TCR beta cDNA molecule by a template-switch 5' adaptor carrying 12 random nucleotides. At least 2.5 million CDR3-containing paired-end reads were obtained from each sample. All of the RNA was converted into first-strand cDNA using the Mint cDNA synthesis kit, with a TRBC-specific oligonucleotide serving as the primer. Following uracil-DNA glycosylase treatment, a first 18-cycle PCR with universal primers M1SS and BC2_uni_R was performed on all cDNA. The authors' pipeline ran thus. Normalization of each sample was performed by random selection of 1 million high-quality reads, each carrying a distinct molecular identifier. Instead of being binned into consensus sequences, reads with shared molecular identifiers were discarded. MiTCR, with a Q25 quality threshold and the strictest error-elimination algorithm, was used for CDR3 identification, clonotype clustering and error correction. A nonparametric unseen species model with Euler transformation was used to estimate a lower bound on total TCR beta diversity. Clones were called with MiXCR by TCRdb after fastp trimmed the public reads at Q25, and only in-frame beta chains were retained. A single entry per CDR3 protein holds the most common genes and DNA from its merged rows. These V and J calls derive from TCRdb rather than the authors' analysis. Within this sample are a few hundred thousand distinct CDR3 sequences, with about 49% of them counted one time only. In total, the top ten clones hold 50% to 65% of the sample.

In this chain, TRBV3-1 is recombined with TRBJ1-6; possibly the D gene is TRBD1, per 5 matching bases. The sample consisted of blood. This TCR was sampled from a man aged 60 to 75 in good health. The DNA sequence reads TGTGCCAGCAGCCCGCAGGGTCAGACCCTCCACTTT. Its protein reads: CASSPQGQTLHF.